This T cell receptor (beta chain) comes out of a study of CD8 T cells in ankylosing spondylitis. Overall study findings and caveats: Typical of ankylosing spondylitis blood, it appeared, was a TCR beta motif of eight highly homologous variants.

This clonotype showed up just a few times. The antigen is not known. Researchers built TCR beta libraries using quantitative 5'-RACE with molecular barcodes. MiXCR, applied by TCRdb to the 5' RACE reads, yields one record per CDR3 protein. Altogether around 440,000 distinct CDR3 sequences are present, about 15% being singletons, with the ten largest covering approximately 1%. The sequenced sample consisted of blood, either unsorted or a sorted T cell fraction (not recorded which). The clonotype originates from a male donor with ankylosing spondylitis.

The CDR3 loop is CSVERDSPSEAFF. The CDR3 DNA reads TGCAGCGTTGAACGTGACAGTCCATCCGAAGCTTTCTTT. The chain carries TRBV29-1 and TRBJ1-1; tentatively, D is TRBD1 (5 bases). This CDR3 comprises 13 residues. Looked up from germline, CDR1 is SQVTM and CDR2 is ANQGSEA. V lost 2 bases to trimming and J lost 8 bases, with 15 bases between them.